These 10 T cell receptor beta chains originate from one sample sequenced in a study of blood T cell repertoires in COVID-19. The assay was immunoSEQ multiplex PCR, and TCRdb's table has in-frame clones only and misses some. In the table there are some 250,000 clones, 86% of which are singletons. Sequenced material: peripheral blood. The receptors shown here come from a man at least 80 years old with acute or convalescent COVID-19.

The CDR3 protein is CASSLQGNQPQHF. In nucleotides, the CDR3 is TGTGCCAGTAGTTTACAGGGCAATCAGCCCCAGCATTTT. V is TRBV19 and J is TRBJ1-5, with a possible D match to TRBD1 (5 bases). CDR3 length equals 13 residues. Germline V lookup: CDR1 LNHDA, CDR2 SQIVND (reference sequence). V was cut by 5 bases and J by 2 bases, with 7 bases left in between.

V and J are TRBV5-5 and TRBJ2-3; TRBD2 is a possible D gene (6 bases). Trimming removed 3 bases from V and 4 bases from J, with 9 bases in between. The V gene's germline CDR1 is SGHKS and CDR2 YYEKEE (reference sequence). The CDR3 runs 13 residues. This chain's CDR3 is CASSWGDADTQYF. In DNA, the CDR3 is TGTGCCAGCAGCTGGGGGGACGCAGATACGCAGTATTTT.

The chain uses TRBV5-1 and TRBJ1-6; tentative D call: TRBD1 (6 bases). This CDR3 region has 18 residues. Trimming stripped 4 bases from V and 0 bases from J, with 17 bases between. Germline V gene sequence: CDR1 SGHRS, CDR2 YFSETQ. The CDR3 sequence: CASSVSGTSSSYNSPLHF. DNA of the CDR3: TGCGCCAGCAGCGTATCCGGGACATCAAGCTCCTATAATTCACCCCTCCACTTT.

The rearrangement joins TRBV5-1 to TRBJ2-7, with TRBD1 as a possible D gene (5 bases). The germline CDR1 and CDR2 sequences are SGHRS and YFSETQ. V lost 3 bases to trimming and J lost 5 bases, with 15 bases between them. The CDR3 sequence is 14 residues long. CDR3 nucleotide sequence: TGCGCCAGCAGCTCGAGACCCTGGGGCGACGAGCAGTACTTC. Its translation is CASSSRPWGDEQYF.

The V gene is TRBV5-4, the J gene TRBJ1-2; 8 bases align to TRBD1. In germline, CDR1 is SGHNT, CDR2 YYREEE (reference sequence). With V trimmed by 1 base and J by 3 bases, 5 bases remained unmatched. This CDR3 contains 15 residues. This CDR3 is CASSLTSTGDYGYTF. The CDR3 DNA follows: TGTGCCAGCAGCTTGACTTCGACAGGGGACTATGGCTACACCTTC.

The chain couples TRBV27 to TRBJ2-6; 9 bases are a match to TRBD1. This CDR3 comprises 17 residues. The germline gives CDR1 MNHEY, CDR2 SMNVEV (reference sequence). Trimming cost V 10 bases and J 0 bases; bases outside gene matches: 10. CDR3: CATLPGQGFSGANVLTF. The CDR3 DNA follows: TGTGCCACGTTGCCGGGACAGGGCTTCTCTGGGGCCAACGTCCTGACTTTC.

CDR3 loop: CASRTGSYGYTF. In nucleotides, the CDR3 is TGTGCCAGTAGGACAGGGAGCTATGGCTACACCTTC. The rearrangement uses TRBV19 and TRBJ1-2, with TRBD1 matching 7 bases. V lost 6 bases and J lost 4; bases outside the gene matches: 2. Germline V lookup: CDR1 LNHDA, CDR2 SQIVND (reference sequence). CDR3 size: 12 residues.

The V gene is TRBV4-3, the J gene TRBJ2-2; TRBD1 aligns across 9 bases. V shed 2 bases and J 7 bases; nucleotides not matched to a gene: 5. Germline values: CDR1 LGHNA, CDR2 YSLEER. The CDR3 sequence is 15 residues long. CDR3 sequence: CASSQQTGGGGELFF. CDR3 in DNA: TGCGCCAGCAGCCAACAGACAGGGGGGGGCGGGGAGCTGTTTTTT.

The chain carries TRBV7-2 and TRBJ2-3; the D gene is possibly TRBD2 (5 bases). V shed 6 bases and J shed 0 bases, with 13 bases lying between them. This CDR3 contains 15 residues. Germline assignment: CDR1 SGHTA and CDR2 FQGNSA. The CDR3 DNA follows: TGTGCCAGCAGACGACCGGGAACTAGCACAGATACGCAGTATTTT. Amino acid sequence: CASRRPGTSTDTQYF.

This clone appeared a few times. This chain connects TRBV29-1 to TRBJ1-5, with TRBD1 matching 7 bases. The CDR3 extends over 13 amino acids. The germline V gene encodes CDR1 SQVTM and CDR2 ANQGSEA. Trimming cost V 7 bases and J 1 base; bases outside gene matches: 4. The CDR3 DNA sequence: TGCAGCGCAAAACAGGGGAGCAATCAGCCCCAGCATTTT. This encodes CSAKQGSNQPQHF.